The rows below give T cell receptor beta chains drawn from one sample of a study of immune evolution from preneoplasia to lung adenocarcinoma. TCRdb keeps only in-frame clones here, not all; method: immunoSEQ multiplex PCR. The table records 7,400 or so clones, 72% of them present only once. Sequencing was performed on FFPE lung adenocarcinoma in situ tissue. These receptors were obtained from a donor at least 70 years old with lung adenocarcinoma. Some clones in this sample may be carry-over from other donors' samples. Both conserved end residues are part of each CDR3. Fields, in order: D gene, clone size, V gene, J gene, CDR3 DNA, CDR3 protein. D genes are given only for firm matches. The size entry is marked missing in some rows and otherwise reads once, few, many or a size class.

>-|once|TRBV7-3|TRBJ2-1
TGTGCCAGCAGTTCTACAGGGGGGGGTGAGCAGTTCTTC
CASSSTGGGEQFF
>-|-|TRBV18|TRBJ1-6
TGTGCCAGCTCACCACCGGGTTCACCCCTCCACTTT
CASSPPGSPLHF
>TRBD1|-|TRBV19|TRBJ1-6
TGTGCCAGTAGTAAGGGACAGACATATAATTCACCCCTCCACTTT
CASSKGQTYNSPLHF
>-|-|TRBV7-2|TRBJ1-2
TGTGCCAGCAGCTCAAGAGTCACTAACTATGGCTACACCTTC
CASSSRVTNYGYTF
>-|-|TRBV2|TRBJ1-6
TGTGCCAGCAAGAGCTCCTATAATTCACCCCTCCACTTT
CASKSSYNSPLHF
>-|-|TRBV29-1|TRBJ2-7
TGCAGCGTTGTAGACTTCGAGCAGTACTTC
CSVVDFEQYF
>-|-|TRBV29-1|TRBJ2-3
TGCAGCGCAGGCAGCTTGGCAGATACGCAGTATTTT
CSAGSLADTQYF
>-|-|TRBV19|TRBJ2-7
TGTGCCAGTAGTACGCGCCTGAGCGAGCAGTACTTC
CASSTRLSEQYF
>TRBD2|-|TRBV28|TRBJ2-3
TGTGCCAGCAGTTCCCCGACTAGCGGGGGGCGGAATACGCAGTATTTT
CASSSPTSGGRNTQYF
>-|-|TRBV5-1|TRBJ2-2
TGCGCCAGCAGCTCCGGTGTGGGGGCCTCGAACACCGGGGAGCTGTTTTTT
CASSSGVGASNTGELFF
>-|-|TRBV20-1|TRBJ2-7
TGCAGTGCTAGAAGCTCCTACGAGCAGTACTTC
CSARSSYEQYF
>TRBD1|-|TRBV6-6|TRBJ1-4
TGTGCCAGCAGTTACAGACAGGGAGGGAATGAAAAACTGTTTTTT
CASSYRQGGNEKLFF
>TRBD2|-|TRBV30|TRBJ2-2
TGTGCCTGGAGCCCCGGGAGGGCCGGGGAGCTGTTTTTT
CAWSPGRAGELFF
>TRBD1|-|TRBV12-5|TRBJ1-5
TGTGCTAGTGCCACCATTACAGGGGACGGGCGGGGAGGGCAGCCCCAGCATTTT
CASATITGDGRGGQPQHF
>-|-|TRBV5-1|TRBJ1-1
TGCGCCAGCAGCGTCCTTTCGATCGGGAGGGCGAACACTGAAGCTTTCTTT
CASSVLSIGRANTEAFF
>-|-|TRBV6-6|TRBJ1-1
TGTGCCAGCAGTCCCCGGGGGTTGAACACTGAAGCTTTCTTT
CASSPRGLNTEAFF
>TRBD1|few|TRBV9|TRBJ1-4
TGTGCCAGCAGCGGAACCGGGACAGGACAGGAAAAACTGTTTTTT
CASSGTGTGQEKLFF
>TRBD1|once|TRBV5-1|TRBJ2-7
TGCGCCAGCAGCCCAGAGGTCGACAGGGCCGTCTACGAGCAGTACTTC
CASSPEVDRAVYEQYF
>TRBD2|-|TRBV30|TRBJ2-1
TGTGCCTGGGCCCTAGCGGGGAGGGACGATGAGCAGTTCTTC
CAWALAGRDDEQFF
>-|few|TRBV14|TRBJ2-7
TGTGCCAGCAGCCACCTGGGGCACAGGAGCTCCTACGAGCAGTACTTC
CASSHLGHRSSYEQYF